These 29 T cell receptor beta chains originate from one sample sequenced in a study of blood T cell repertoires in COVID-19. Method: immunoSEQ multiplex PCR; TCRdb's copy keeps in-frame clones and lacks some. The repertoire has 150,000 to 180,000 clones, about four fifths of them found once; the top ten carry 25% to 35%. Material for sequencing was peripheral blood. The source of these receptors is a woman in her sixties with acute or convalescent COVID-19.

This clone was counted only a few times. The CDR3 bases are TGTGCCAGCAGCCAACAGCCAGGGGGAATCGGGGAGCTGTTTTTT. Protein sequence: CASSQQPGGIGELFF. This chain uses TRBV7-2 with TRBJ2-2; the match to TRBD1 covers 7 bases. V lost 5 bases, J lost 7 bases, and 10 bases stayed unmatched. This CDR3 comprises 15 residues. Looked up from germline, CDR1 is SGHTA and CDR2 is FQGNSA.

The chain recombines TRBV3-1 (or the pseudogene TRBV3-2) with TRBJ2-5; TRBD2 matches at 11 bases. The J segment lost 5 bases and the V segment lost 2 bases, leaving 4 bases of the junction unmatched. This CDR3 is built from 15 residues. The germline CDR1 and CDR2 sequences are LGHDT and YNNKEL (reference sequence). The CDR3 nucleotides are TGTGCCAGCAGCCAAACTAGCGGGGGAGGCGAGACCCAGTACTTC. Residues: CASSQTSGGGETQYF.

This chain joins TRBV24-1 and TRBJ1-6; 8 bases match TRBD1. With 7 bases clipped from V and 12 bases from J, the junction kept 13 bases outside the gene matches. CDR3 size: 15 residues. Germline V lookup: CDR1 KGHDR, CDR2 SFDVKD. The CDR3 protein is CATRKTTGASRPLHF. The CDR3, as DNA: TGTGCCACCAGGAAAACGACAGGGGCCAGTAGACCCCTCCACTTT.

The J gene is TRBJ2-1, the V gene TRBV12-3 or TRBV12-4; D possibly corresponds to TRBD1 (6 bases). Trimming took 8 bases from V and 4 from J, leaving 12 bases between them. This CDR3 comprises 13 residues. CDR3 residues: CASRDNYYNEQFF. The CDR3 DNA reads as TGTGCCAGCCGGGACAACTATTACAATGAGCAGTTCTTC.

The chain has TRBV28 and TRBJ1-2; 7 bases align to TRBD1. CDR3 length: 14 amino acids. The germline V gene has CDR1 MDHEN and CDR2 SYDVKM. The junction had 6 bases not matched to a gene; V was cut back by 8 bases and J by 0 bases. The chain's CDR3 is CASAEGTANYGYTF. The CDR3 DNA reads TGTGCCAGCGCAGAAGGGACAGCTAACTATGGCTACACCTTC.

The chain links TRBV18 to TRBJ1-5, with D possibly TRBD1 on 6 matching bases. Germline-derived CDR1 and CDR2 are KGHSH and LQKENI. The length of the CDR3 is 15 residues. Trimming removed 3 bases at V and 4 bases at J, with 13 bases between. The CDR3: CASSPIQGTNQPQHF. CDR3 nucleotide sequence: TGTGCCAGCTCACCGATACAGGGTACGAATCAGCCCCAGCATTTT.

The V gene is TRBV2, the J gene TRBJ1-2; D might be TRBD1 (5 bases). Germline loops: CDR1 SNHLY, CDR2 FYNNEI. The germline V and J ends were trimmed by 7 bases and 0 bases, with 12 bases remaining between them. The CDR3 sequence is 14 residues long. This chain's CDR3 is CASTTETSNYGYTF. CDR3 sequence (DNA): TGTGCCAGCACGACAGAAACTTCTAACTATGGCTACACCTTC.

This chain links TRBV2 with TRBJ1-2; D might be TRBD1 (6 bases). The germline V gene has CDR1 SNHLY and CDR2 FYNNEI. Trimming took 7 bases from V and 4 from J, leaving 25 bases between them. The CDR3 contains 17 residues. CDR3 bases: TGTGCCAGCACGCCTCGGATGCGGGGGGGCCGCGTCTATGGCTACACCTTC. This translates into CASTPRMRGGRVYGYTF.

The chain has TRBV24-1 and TRBJ2-2, with 7 bases lining up with TRBD1. Looked up from germline, CDR1 is KGHDR and CDR2 is SFDVKD. With V trimmed by 3 bases and J by 6 bases, 3 bases remained unmatched. The CDR3 is 14 residues long. The CDR3 is CATSDTGASGELFF. CDR3 sequence (DNA): TGTGCCACCAGTGATACAGGGGCGTCCGGGGAGCTGTTTTTT.

The J gene is TRBJ1-2, the V gene TRBV29-1; TRBD1 matches 8 bases. CDR1 and CDR2 (germline): SQVTM, ANQGSEA. The trim removed 5 bases at V and 6 bases at J, leaving 14 bases unmatched. The CDR3 contains 15 residues. CDR3 sequence (DNA): TGCAGCGTTTTTAGACCGGACAGGGAACGGGATGGCTACACCTTC. Translating gives CSVFRPDRERDGYTF.

This chain joins TRBV18 and TRBJ1-5; TRBD1 matches at 7 bases. The CDR3 is made up of 14 amino acids. Germline V gene data show CDR1 as KGHSH and CDR2 as LQKENI. The V and J ends lost 5 bases and 0 bases, in that order; junction bases with no gene match: 1. As DNA, the CDR3 is TGTGCCAGCTCAGACAGGGATAGCAATCAGCCCCAGCATTTT. Its translation is CASSDRDSNQPQHF.

This chain links TRBV11-2 with TRBJ1-3; 8 nucleotides match TRBD1. The CDR3 has 14 amino acids. Unmatched junction bases numbered 2, after V lost 1 base and J lost 6 bases. In germline, CDR1 is SGHAT, CDR2 FQNNGV. CDR3 sequence reads: CASSLAQGANTIYF. The DNA of the CDR3 is TGTGCCAGCAGCTTAGCTCAGGGGGCAAACACCATATATTTT.

This clone was counted only a few times. CDR3 amino acids: CASSEGAAGELFF. For the CDR3, the DNA is TGCGCCAGCAGTGAGGGGGCCGCCGGGGAGCTGTTTTTT. The rearrangement uses TRBV10-1 and TRBJ2-2; D is perhaps TRBD1 (5 bases). This CDR3 is built from 13 residues. CDR1 WNHNN and CDR2 SYGVQD come from the germline V gene (reference sequence). Trimming stripped 2 bases from V and 6 bases from J, with 7 bases between.

The chain uses TRBV18 and TRBJ2-7; 8 bases map to TRBD2. With V trimmed by 1 base and J by 0 bases, 5 bases remained unmatched. Germline V gene data show CDR1 as KGHSH and CDR2 as LQKENI. This CDR3 has 16 residues. CDR3 sequence: CASSPQAGGSSYEQYF. CDR3 nucleotides: TGTGCCAGCTCACCACAGGCGGGGGGCTCCTCCTACGAGCAGTACTTC.

V usage is TRBV30 and J usage is TRBJ1-1; D gene ambiguous. V gave up 2 bases and J gave up 6 bases, with 13 bases separating them. Germline V gene lookup returns CDR1 GTSNPN and CDR2 SVGIG (reference sequence). This CDR3 region has 13 residues. CDR3: CAWSPTEMAEAFF. The CDR3 DNA is TGTGCCTGGAGTCCAACTGAAATGGCTGAAGCTTTCTTT.

The chain combines TRBV5-6 with TRBJ1-4, with D uncertain. The CDR3 totals 16 residues. The V gene's germline CDR1 is SGHDT and CDR2 YYEEEE. Trimming took 1 base from V and 3 from J, leaving 13 bases between them. This CDR3 reads CASSLRAQRANEKLFF. The CDR3 region has the DNA TGTGCCAGCAGCTTGCGGGCTCAGAGGGCTAATGAAAAACTGTTTTTT.

This clone was observed once. This chain links TRBV5-6 with TRBJ1-6; TRBD1 aligns across 8 bases. CDR1 and CDR2 from the germline V gene are SGHDT and YYEEEE. The CDR3 length is 16 residues. J was trimmed by 2 bases and V by 4 bases; bases with no gene match: 5. In DNA, the CDR3 is TGTGCCAGCAGCGGACAGGGTTACACCTATAATTCACCCCTCCACTTT. This sequence encodes CASSGQGYTYNSPLHF.

The CDR3 region is CASSPGQGHETQYF. The CDR3 DNA sequence: TGTGCCAGCTCACCGGGACAGGGTCATGAGACCCAGTACTTC. This sequence joins TRBV18 and TRBJ2-5; 9 bases line up with TRBD1. Trimming at V came to 3 bases and at J to 5 bases, leaving 4 bases not matched to a gene. CDR1 KGHSH and CDR2 LQKENI come from the germline V gene. The CDR3 sequence is 14 residues long.

V and J are TRBV12-3 or TRBV12-4 and TRBJ2-1; weak D call: TRBD1 (5 bases). The V gene lost 3 bases and the J gene lost 11 bases, with 11 bases spanning the gap. The CDR3 is made up of 12 amino acids. CDR3: CASSFARAQQFF. CDR3 bases: TGTGCCAGCAGTTTTGCCAGGGCCCAGCAGTTCTTC.

Concerning this clone: The same CDR3 can be traced to other DNA sequences in this sample. This chain connects TRBV30 to TRBJ2-1; D is possibly TRBD1 (6 bases). This CDR3 comprises 12 residues. Germline CDR1 reads GTSNPN; CDR2 reads SVGIG (reference sequence). Trimming stripped 0 bases from V and 7 bases from J, with 7 bases between. For the CDR3, the DNA is TGTGCCTGGAGTGTACAGGGAAATGAGCAGTTCTTC. Its protein is CAWSVQGNEQFF.

This clone appeared a single time. The CDR3 nucleotides are TGTGCCAGCAGCAAAGGGCTCACCACCGAAGCTTTCTTT. Protein sequence: CASSKGLTTEAFF. The rearrangement links TRBV21-1 to TRBJ1-1; TRBD1 is the table's D call, not checked against the DNA. TRBV21-1 is shown as a pseudogene. CDR3 length: 13 residues.

This chain links TRBV9 with TRBJ1-3; D is ambiguous. Germline values: CDR1 SGDLS, CDR2 YYNGEE. V was cut by 0 bases and J by 0 bases, with 7 bases left in between. The CDR3 spans 15 residues. CDR3 coding DNA: TGTGCCAGCAGCGTAGGGCAGTACTCTGGAAACACCATATATTTT. It encodes CASSVGQYSGNTIYF.

In this sample, this clone turned up a few times. The rearrangement uses TRBV24-1 and TRBJ1-2, with D perhaps matching TRBD1 (6 bases). Germline-derived CDR1 and CDR2 are KGHDR and SFDVKD. Trimming cost V 4 bases and J 7 bases, with 9 bases left between them. The CDR3 has 12 residues. DNA of the CDR3: TGTGCCACCAGTGAGGGGACATCTGGCTACACCTTC. Translated, it gives CATSEGTSGYTF.

This chain's CDR3 is CASRMEQGVTNEKLFF. The CDR3 DNA follows: TGTGCCAGTAGAATGGAGCAGGGCGTAACTAATGAAAAACTGTTTTTT. The rearrangement uses TRBV11-2 and TRBJ1-4; tentatively, D is TRBD1 (5 bases). Germline V gives CDR1 SGHAT, CDR2 FQNNGV. This CDR3 is 16 amino acids long. V was pared by 9 bases and J by 1 base, with 18 bases between.

V usage is TRBV15 and J usage is TRBJ1-6, with a weak D call TRBD1 (5 bases). The CDR3 totals 17 residues. Germline values: CDR1 LNHNV, CDR2 YYDKDF (reference sequence). Trimming cost V 0 bases and J 5 bases, with 14 bases left between them. The CDR3 coding sequence is TGTGCCACCAGCAGAGATTGGCCCCAGGGTAATAATTCACCCCTCCACTTT. As protein: CATSRDWPQGNNSPLHF.

The rearrangement joins TRBV19 to TRBJ1-3, with D uncertain. The germline V and J ends were trimmed by 5 bases and 0 bases, with 11 bases remaining between them. This CDR3 is 15 amino acids long. Germline CDR1 LNHDA, CDR2 SQIVND (reference sequence). CDR3 coding DNA: TGTGCCAGTAGTGATGGGCAGGTCTCTGGAAACACCATATATTTT. It specifies CASSDGQVSGNTIYF.

This chain uses TRBV2 with TRBJ2-3; 7 positions match TRBD2. CDR1 SNHLY and CDR2 FYNNEI come from the germline V gene. The CDR3 is 16 residues long. Trimming removed 2 bases from V and 7 bases from J; junction bases left unmatched: 12. In nucleotides, the CDR3 is TGTGCCAGCAGTGAATGGGGTAGCGGGTTTGTACATACGCAGTATTTT. Translation: CASSEWGSGFVHTQYF. Together with reference TRBV2 and TRBJ2-3, the CDR3 gives the full variable domain: EPEVTQTPSHQVTQMGQEVILRCVPISNHLYFYWYRQILGQKVEFLVSFYNNEISEKSEIFDDQFSVERPDGSNFTLKIRSTKLEDSAMYFCASSEWGSGFVHTQYFGPGTRLTVL.

This chain connects TRBV7-8 to TRBJ1-2, with 10 nucleotides matching TRBD1. Losses at the gene ends were 4 bases for V and 2 bases for J; bases not matched to a gene: 7. The CDR3 has 16 amino acids. The germline V gene has CDR1 SGHVS and CDR2 FQNEAQ. In nucleotides, the CDR3 is TGTGCCAGCAGCTCGGGACAGGGGCTGGAAAACTATGGCTACACCTTC. Its protein is CASSSGQGLENYGYTF.

V usage is TRBV7-3 and J usage is TRBJ1-2; D is possibly TRBD1 (5 bases). The CDR3 consists of 15 residues. V lost 1 base and J lost 2, with 11 bases in between. CDR1 is SGHTA, CDR2 FQGTGA, per germline. CDR3 in DNA: TGTGCCAGCAGCTTAATTAATCAGGGAAACTATGGCTACACCTTC. It encodes CASSLINQGNYGYTF.